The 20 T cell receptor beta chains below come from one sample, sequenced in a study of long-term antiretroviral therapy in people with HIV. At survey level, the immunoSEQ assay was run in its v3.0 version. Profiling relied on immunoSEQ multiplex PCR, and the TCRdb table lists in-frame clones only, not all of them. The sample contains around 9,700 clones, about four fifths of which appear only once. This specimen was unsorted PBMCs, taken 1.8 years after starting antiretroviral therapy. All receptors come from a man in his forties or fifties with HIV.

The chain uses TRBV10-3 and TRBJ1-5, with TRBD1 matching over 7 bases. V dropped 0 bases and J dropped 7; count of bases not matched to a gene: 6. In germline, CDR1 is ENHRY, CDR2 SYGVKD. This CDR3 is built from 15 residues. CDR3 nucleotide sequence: TGTGCCATCAGTGAGTCGCAAGGGGGCCTCCAGCCCCAGCATTTT. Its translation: CAISESQGGLQPQHF.

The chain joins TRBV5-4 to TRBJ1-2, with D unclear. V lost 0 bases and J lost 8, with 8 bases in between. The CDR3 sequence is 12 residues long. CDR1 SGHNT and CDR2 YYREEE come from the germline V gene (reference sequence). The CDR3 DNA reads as TGTGCCAGCAGCTTGGGGCCCGGCGGCTACACCTTC. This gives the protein CASSLGPGGYTF.

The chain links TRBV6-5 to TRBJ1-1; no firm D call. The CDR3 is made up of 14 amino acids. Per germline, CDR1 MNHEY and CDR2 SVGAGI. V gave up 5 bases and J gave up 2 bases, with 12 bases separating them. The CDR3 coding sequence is TGTGCCAGCAGTCCCCATACGACTAACACTGAAGCTTTCTTT. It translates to CASSPHTTNTEAFF.

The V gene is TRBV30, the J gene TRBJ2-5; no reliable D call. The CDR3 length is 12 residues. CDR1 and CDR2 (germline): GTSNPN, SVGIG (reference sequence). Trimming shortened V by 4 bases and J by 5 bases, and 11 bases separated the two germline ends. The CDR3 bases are TGTGCCTGGAAACGGTTCGGGGAGACCCAGTACTTC. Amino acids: CAWKRFGETQYF.

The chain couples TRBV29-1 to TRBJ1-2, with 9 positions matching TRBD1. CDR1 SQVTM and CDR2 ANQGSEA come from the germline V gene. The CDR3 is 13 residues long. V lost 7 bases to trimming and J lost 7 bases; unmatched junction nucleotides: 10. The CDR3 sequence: CSAEVTGGRGYTF. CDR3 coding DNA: TGCAGCGCCGAAGTAACAGGGGGCCGTGGCTACACCTTC.

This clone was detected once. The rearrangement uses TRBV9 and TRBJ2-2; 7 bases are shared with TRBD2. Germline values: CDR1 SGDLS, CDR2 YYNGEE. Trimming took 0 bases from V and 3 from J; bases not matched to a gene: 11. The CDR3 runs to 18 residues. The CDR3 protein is CASSVESRDYKYTGELFF. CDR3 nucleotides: TGTGCCAGCAGCGTAGAGTCCCGGGACTACAAATACACCGGGGAGCTGTTTTTT.

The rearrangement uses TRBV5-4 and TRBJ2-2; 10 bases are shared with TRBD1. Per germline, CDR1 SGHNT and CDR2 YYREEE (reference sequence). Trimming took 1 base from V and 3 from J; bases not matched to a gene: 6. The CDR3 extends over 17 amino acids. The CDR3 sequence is CASSLSAGTGDTGELFF. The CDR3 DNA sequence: TGTGCCAGCAGCTTGTCTGCTGGGACAGGGGACACCGGGGAGCTGTTTTTT.

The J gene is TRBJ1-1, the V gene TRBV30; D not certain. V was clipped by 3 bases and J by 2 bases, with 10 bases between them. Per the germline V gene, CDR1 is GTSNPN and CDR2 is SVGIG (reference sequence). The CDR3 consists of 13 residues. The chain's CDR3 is CAWSVATNTEAFF. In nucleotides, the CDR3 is TGTGCCTGGAGCGTAGCCACCAACACTGAAGCTTTCTTT.

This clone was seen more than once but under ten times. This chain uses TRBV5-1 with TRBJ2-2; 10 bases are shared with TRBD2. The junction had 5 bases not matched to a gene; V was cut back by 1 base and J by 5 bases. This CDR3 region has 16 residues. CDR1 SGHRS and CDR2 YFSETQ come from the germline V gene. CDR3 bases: TGCGCCAGCAGCTTGCTAGCGGGGGAAGGGACCGGGGAGCTGTTTTTT. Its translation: CASSLLAGEGTGELFF.

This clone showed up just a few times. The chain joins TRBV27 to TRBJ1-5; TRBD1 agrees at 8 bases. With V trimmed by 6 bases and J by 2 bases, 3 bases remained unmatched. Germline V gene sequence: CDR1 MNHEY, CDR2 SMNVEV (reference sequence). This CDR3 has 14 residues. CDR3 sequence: CASRIQGGNQPQHF. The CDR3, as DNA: TGTGCCAGCAGGATACAGGGGGGCAATCAGCCCCAGCATTTT.

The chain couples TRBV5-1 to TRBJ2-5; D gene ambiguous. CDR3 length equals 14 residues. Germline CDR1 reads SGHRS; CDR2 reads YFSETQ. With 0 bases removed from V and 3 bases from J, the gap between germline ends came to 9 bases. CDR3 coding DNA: TGCGCCAGCAGCTTGGGAGTAGGGAAAGAGACCCAGTACTTC. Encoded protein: CASSLGVGKETQYF.

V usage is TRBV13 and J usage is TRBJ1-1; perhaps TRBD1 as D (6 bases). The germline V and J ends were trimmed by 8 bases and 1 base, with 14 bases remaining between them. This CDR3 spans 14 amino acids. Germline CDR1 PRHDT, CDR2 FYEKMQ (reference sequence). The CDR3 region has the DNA TGTGCCAGCGGACGATTGACAGGGAACACTGAAGCTTTCTTT. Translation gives CASGRLTGNTEAFF.

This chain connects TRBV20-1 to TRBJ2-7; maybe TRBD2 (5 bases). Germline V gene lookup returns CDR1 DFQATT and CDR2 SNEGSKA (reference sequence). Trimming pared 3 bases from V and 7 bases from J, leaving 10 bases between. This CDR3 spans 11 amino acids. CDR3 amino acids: CSASRTVEQYF. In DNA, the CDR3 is TGCAGTGCTAGTAGGACTGTGGAGCAGTACTTC.

The DNA for the CDR3 is TGTGCCAGCAGCACTAGGATGAGCACAGATACGCAGTATTTT. It codes for CASSTRMSTDTQYF. This sequence joins TRBV27 and TRBJ2-3; TRBD2 is a possible D gene (5 bases). The CDR3 length is 14 residues. Trimming removed 6 bases at V and 0 bases at J, with 10 bases between. In germline, CDR1 is MNHEY, CDR2 SMNVEV (reference sequence).

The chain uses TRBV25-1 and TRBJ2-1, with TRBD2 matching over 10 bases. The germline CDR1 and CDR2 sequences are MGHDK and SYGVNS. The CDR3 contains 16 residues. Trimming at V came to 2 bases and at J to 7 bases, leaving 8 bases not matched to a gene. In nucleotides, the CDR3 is TGTGCCAGCAGTGAACGTGCTAGCGGGAGATCGAATGAGCAGTTCTTC. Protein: CASSERASGRSNEQFF.

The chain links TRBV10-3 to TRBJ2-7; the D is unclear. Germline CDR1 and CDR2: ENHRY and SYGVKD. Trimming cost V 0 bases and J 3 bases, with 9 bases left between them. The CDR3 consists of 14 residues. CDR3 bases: TGTGCCATCAGTGAGTCGGGTAGGGACTACGAGCAGTACTTC. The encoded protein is CAISESGRDYEQYF.

CDR3 sequence: CASSLEGTYEQYF. CDR3 DNA sequence: TGTGCCAGCAGTTTAGAGGGAACCTACGAGCAGTACTTC. V and J are TRBV28 and TRBJ2-7, with a tentative D call TRBD2 (5 bases). The CDR3 runs 13 residues. Trimming cost V 2 bases and J 2 bases, with 7 bases left between them. Per germline, CDR1 MDHEN and CDR2 SYDVKM.

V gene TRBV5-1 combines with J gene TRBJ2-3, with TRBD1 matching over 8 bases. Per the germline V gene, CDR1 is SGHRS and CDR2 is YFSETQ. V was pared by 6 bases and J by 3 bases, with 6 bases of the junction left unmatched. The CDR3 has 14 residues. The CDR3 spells CASTDRGLTDTQYF. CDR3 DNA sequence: TGCGCCAGCACCGACAGGGGTTTGACAGATACGCAGTATTTT.

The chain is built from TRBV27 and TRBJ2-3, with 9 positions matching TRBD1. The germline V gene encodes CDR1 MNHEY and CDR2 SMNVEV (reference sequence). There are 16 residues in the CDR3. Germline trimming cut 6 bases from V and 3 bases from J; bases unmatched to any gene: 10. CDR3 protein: CASRDFDRGITDTQYF. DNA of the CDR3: TGTGCCAGCAGGGATTTCGACAGGGGGATTACAGATACGCAGTATTTT.

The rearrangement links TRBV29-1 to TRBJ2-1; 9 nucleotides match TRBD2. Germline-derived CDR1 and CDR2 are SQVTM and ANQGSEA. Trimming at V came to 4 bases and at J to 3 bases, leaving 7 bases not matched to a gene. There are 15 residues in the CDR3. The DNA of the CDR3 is TGCAGCGTTGTGTGGCCTAGCGGGAACTACAATGAGCAGTTCTTC. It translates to CSVVWPSGNYNEQFF.